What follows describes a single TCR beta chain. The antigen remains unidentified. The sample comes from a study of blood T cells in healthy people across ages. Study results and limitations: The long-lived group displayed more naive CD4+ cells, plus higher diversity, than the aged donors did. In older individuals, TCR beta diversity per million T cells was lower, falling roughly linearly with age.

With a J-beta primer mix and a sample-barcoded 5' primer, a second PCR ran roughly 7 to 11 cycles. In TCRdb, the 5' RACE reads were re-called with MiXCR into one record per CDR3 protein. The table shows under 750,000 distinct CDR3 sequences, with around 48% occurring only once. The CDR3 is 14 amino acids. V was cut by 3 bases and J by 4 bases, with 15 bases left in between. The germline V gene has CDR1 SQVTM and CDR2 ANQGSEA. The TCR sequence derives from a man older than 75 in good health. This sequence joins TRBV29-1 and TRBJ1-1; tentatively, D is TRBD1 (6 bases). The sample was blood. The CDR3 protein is CSVESGGRGTEAFF. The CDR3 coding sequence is TGCAGCGTTGAGAGTGGGGGGCGCGGCACTGAAGCTTTCTTT.